A selection of T cell receptor beta chains follows, all from one sample in a study of T cells after yellow fever vaccination. TCRdb analysed the 5' RACE reads with MiXCR anew, one entry per CDR3 protein. The sample carries around 100,000 distinct CDR3 sequences, under 7% recorded once. Sequencing used CD8+ T cells sorted from PBMCs, obtained 10 days after the yellow fever booster vaccination. These receptors were collected from a man between 18 and 29 years old who received the YFV17D yellow fever vaccine. Each CDR3 is given with its conserved first and last residue. D genes are given only for firm matches. A row's size may be missing; if present it is once, few, many or a size class.

d_call	j_call	clone_size	v_call	cdr3_nt	cdr3_aa
.	TRBJ2-7	few	TRBV5-1	TGCGCCAGCAGGACCTTACAGGGAAACAACTACGAGCAGTACTTC	CASRTLQGNNYEQYF
.	TRBJ1-1	few	TRBV5-1	TGCGCCAGCAGCTTGGACAGGATGAACACTGAAGCTTTCTTT	CASSLDRMNTEAFF
.	TRBJ2-3	.	TRBV12-3/TRBV12-4	TGTGCCAGCAGTTGGTGGACAGTGGTGTTAGATACGCAGTATTTT	CASSWWTVVLDTQYF
TRBD1	TRBJ1-2	.	TRBV27	TGTGCCAGCAGTTTAGCCGGTGAAGGGGGCAATGGCTACACCTTC	CASSLAGEGGNGYTF
.	TRBJ1-2	few	TRBV7-2	TGTGCCAGCAGCTTAGTAGCGTCGGACTATGGCTACACCTTC	CASSLVASDYGYTF
TRBD1	TRBJ1-5	few	TRBV6-2/TRBV6-3	TGTGCCAGCAGTTACCGACAGGGAAAGGAGCATAGCAATCAGCCCCAGCATTTT	CASSYRQGKEHSNQPQHF
.	TRBJ1-3	.	TRBV6-1	TGTGCCAGCCGGACCGATTTTTTCTTCGGAAACACCATATATTTT	CASRTDFFFGNTIYF
.	TRBJ2-2	.	TRBV29-1	TGCAGCGTTGAAAGGGGTGACACCGGGGAGCTGTTTTTT	CSVERGDTGELFF
.	TRBJ2-1	many	TRBV4-3	TGCGCCAGCAGCCAAGAATACACATACAATGAGCAGTTCTTC	CASSQEYTYNEQFF
.	TRBJ2-5	.	TRBV9	TGTGCCAGCAGCCCGAGTGGCCGAGAGGAGACCCAGTACTTC	CASSPSGREETQYF
TRBD1	TRBJ1-2	.	TRBV29-1	TGCAGCGTCGTACAGGGGAGTGGCTACACCTTC	CSVVQGSGYTF
.	TRBJ2-2	many	TRBV11-3	TGTGCCAGCAGCCCCGGCGGGGCGGGGTTCGACACCGGGGAGCTGTTTTTT	CASSPGGAGFDTGELFF
TRBD1	TRBJ2-1	many	TRBV5-6	TGTGCCAGCAGCTTGGTCCAGGGGGCATTTGAGCAGTTCTTC	CASSLVQGAFEQFF
.	TRBJ2-3	.	TRBV18	TGTGCCAGCTCACCACCAGGATCTAGCACAGATACGCAGTATTTT	CASSPPGSSTDTQYF
.	TRBJ2-2	few	TRBV4-3	TGCGCCAGCAGCCGAGGGAGGGGACAGAACACCGGGGAGCTGTTTTTT	CASSRGRGQNTGELFF
.	TRBJ2-7	many	TRBV7-9	TGTGCCAGCAGCTCCCCATCCAGGGTCTCCGACGAGCAGTACTTC	CASSSPSRVSDEQYF
.	TRBJ2-1	many	TRBV29-1	TGCAGCGTAAGCTCCTACAATGAGCAGTTCTTC	CSVSSYNEQFF
TRBD1	TRBJ1-6	many	TRBV5-1	TGCGCCAGCAGCCGGGACAGGGATTCACCCCTCCACTTT	CASSRDRDSPLHF
.	TRBJ2-5	many	TRBV5-1	TGCGCCAGCAGCTTTAACCAAGAGACCCAGTACTTC	CASSFNQETQYF
.	TRBJ1-6	few	TRBV12-3/TRBV12-4	TGTGCCAGCAGTTCGCCTTCACCCCTCCACTTT	CASSSPSPLHF
.	TRBJ1-1	few	TRBV20-1	TGCAGTGCTAGAGATCGGTCCGGGGGCACTGAAGCTTTCTTT	CSARDRSGGTEAFF
.	TRBJ1-5	few	TRBV13	TGTGCCAGCAGCAAGTTCGGGTCTCGGGGTCAGCCCCAGCATTTT	CASSKFGSRGQPQHF
.	TRBJ1-1	few	TRBV19	TGTGCCAGTAGTATAGAGGTCGGGGGAAGCACTGAAGCTTTCTTT	CASSIEVGGSTEAFF
.	TRBJ1-3	few	TRBV28	TGTGCCAGCAGTTCGAACAGGAGCCCATTAAACACCATATATTTT	CASSSNRSPLNTIYF
TRBD2	TRBJ2-3	many	TRBV3-1	TGTGCCAGCAGCCAAGATAATGCACTAGCGGGGACAGATACGCAGTATTTT	CASSQDNALAGTDTQYF
.	TRBJ1-1	.	TRBV5-5	TGTGCCAGCAGCTTTCGGCGACCAGGGGCCACTGAAGCTTTCTTT	CASSFRRPGATEAFF
.	TRBJ1-5	.	TRBV27	TGTGCCAGCAGTCACGGGACCCAGACTCTGCCCCAGCATTTT	CASSHGTQTLPQHF
.	TRBJ1-6	few	TRBV21-1	TGTGCCAGCAGCAAATTCAGGGCCATTAATTCACCCCTCCACTTT	CASSKFRAINSPLHF